This passage covers 15 T cell receptor beta chains from one sample sequenced in a study of OX40 agonist ivuxolimab in advanced cancers. Data came from immunoSEQ multiplex PCR; TCRdb stores just in-frame clones and leaves some out. Of about 20,000 clones in the sample, around nine tenths were seen once. The source was CD4+ or CD8+ T cells sorted from blood, collected in a trial of the OX40 agonist ivuxolimab. The receptors stem from an adult with an advanced solid tumor such as melanoma, head and neck, liver or kidney cancer.

V gene TRBV27 combines with J gene TRBJ2-7; no reliable D call. CDR3 length: 16 amino acids. The V gene lost 4 bases and the J gene lost 0 bases, with 16 bases spanning the gap. Germline values: CDR1 MNHEY, CDR2 SMNVEV (reference sequence). As DNA, the CDR3 is TGTGCCAGCAGTTCTCATCCCGGGCTACGCTCCTACGAGCAGTACTTC. Translated, it gives CASSSHPGLRSYEQYF.

The V call is TRBV7-2, the J call TRBJ2-3; D uncertain. Germline V lookup: CDR1 SGHTA, CDR2 FQGNSA. CDR3 length equals 15 residues. V lost 1 base, J lost 3 bases, and 11 bases lay in between. CDR3 region: CASSLVGFGTDTQYF. CDR3 nucleotides: TGTGCCAGCAGCTTAGTCGGCTTCGGGACAGATACGCAGTATTTT.

This chain links TRBV7-8 with TRBJ2-1; D may be TRBD1 or TRBD2 (6 bases each). The CDR3 extends over 12 amino acids. Trimming took off 5 bases at V and 8 bases at J, with 10 bases between the two ends. Germline V gives CDR1 SGHVS, CDR2 FQNEAQ. The DNA of the CDR3 is TGTGCCAGCAGCCAAAGGGGGGATGAGCAGTTCTTC. This translates into CASSQRGDEQFF.

The rearrangement joins TRBV9 to TRBJ1-2; D not certain. CDR1 and CDR2 (germline): SGDLS, YYNGEE. The CDR3 contains 13 residues. Trimming stripped 0 bases from V and 5 bases from J, with 8 bases between. CDR3 nucleotide sequence: TGTGCCAGCAGCGTAGGTACCAGGTATGGCTACACCTTC. It translates to CASSVGTRYGYTF.

This clone was observed once. The V call is TRBV28, the J call TRBJ2-3, with D unclear. The CDR3 has 15 residues. Germline V gives CDR1 MDHEN, CDR2 SYDVKM. The V and J ends lost 2 bases and 4 bases respectively, with 13 bases between them. Here the CDR3 DNA reads TGTGCCAGCAGTTTAATAACTCGAGGTGCAGATACGCAGTATTTT. Translated, it gives CASSLITRGADTQYF.

The genes are TRBV10-3 and TRBJ2-3; TRBD2 matches 7 bases. The CDR3 loop spans 16 amino acids. The trim removed 0 bases at V and 2 bases at J, leaving 5 bases unmatched. From germline, CDR1 is ENHRY and CDR2 SYGVKD. The CDR3 loop is CAISESVSGYTDTQYF. DNA for the CDR3: TGTGCCATCAGTGAGTCAGTTAGCGGGTACACAGATACGCAGTATTTT.

This chain connects TRBV11-1 to TRBJ1-1; a weak D match, TRBD1 (5 bases). This CDR3 comprises 13 residues. Germline loops: CDR1 SGHAT, CDR2 FQDESV (reference sequence). Trimming removed 3 bases from V and 3 bases from J, with 8 bases in between. CDR3 DNA sequence: TGTGCCAGCAGCTTCTTAGGGGACACTGAAGCTTTCTTT. As protein: CASSFLGDTEAFF.

The rearrangement links TRBV7-9 to TRBJ2-3, with unresolved D. This CDR3 contains 12 residues. Trimming left V 5 bases short and J 2 bases short, with 5 bases between. Germline V lookup: CDR1 SEHNR, CDR2 FQNEAQ (reference sequence). Here the CDR3 DNA reads TGTGCCAGCAGCCTATTCACAGATACGCAGTATTTT. It codes for CASSLFTDTQYF.

This chain connects TRBV18 to TRBJ1-5; 8 bases are a match to TRBD1. Germline V gene sequence: CDR1 KGHSH, CDR2 LQKENI. The CDR3 spans 14 residues. V lost 2 bases and J lost 9; bases outside the gene matches: 6. CDR3 sequence reads: CASSPRTDRGPQHF. The CDR3 DNA reads TGTGCCAGCTCACCAAGGACCGACAGGGGGCCCCAGCATTTT.

This clone has a handful of counts. The chain has TRBV18 and TRBJ1-1; 7 bases map to TRBD1. V was pared by 4 bases and J by 0 bases, with 8 bases of the junction left unmatched. The CDR3 consists of 16 residues. Germline V gives CDR1 KGHSH, CDR2 LQKENI. The CDR3 sequence: CASSLAGQQMNTEAFF. In DNA, the CDR3 is TGTGCCAGCTCACTGGCGGGACAGCAGATGAACACTGAAGCTTTCTTT.

The CDR3 protein is CASSSGQGVTEAFF. The CDR3 region has the DNA TGTGCCAGCAGCTCGGGACAGGGGGTAACTGAAGCTTTCTTT. V usage is TRBV11-2 and J usage is TRBJ1-1; 11 nucleotides agree with TRBD1. This CDR3 region has 14 residues. Trimming removed 4 bases from V and 5 bases from J; junction bases left unmatched: 3. From germline, CDR1 is SGHAT and CDR2 FQNNGV.

The chain uses TRBV6-4 and TRBJ1-2; D remains unclear. The CDR3 extends over 13 amino acids. V was pared by 2 bases and J by 6 bases, with 10 bases between. Germline V gene data show CDR1 as MRHNA and CDR2 as SNTAGT. CDR3 region: CASSDGPAHGYTF. In nucleotides, the CDR3 is TGTGCCAGCAGTGACGGGCCCGCTCATGGCTACACCTTC.

CDR3 nucleotide sequence: TGTGCCAGCACCGGGGGTTCTTTAGGGGGCTACACCTTC. Protein sequence: CASTGGSLGGYTF. The chain employs TRBV9 and TRBJ1-2; a possible D gene is TRBD1 (5 bases). The CDR3 sequence is 13 residues long. The V gene lost 6 bases and the J gene lost 8 bases, with 17 bases spanning the gap. CDR1 is SGDLS and CDR2 is YYNGEE in the germline V gene.

This clone is termed medium-sized. V usage is TRBV5-4 and J usage is TRBJ1-2, with D uncertain. The CDR3 totals 15 residues. CDR1 is SGHNT, CDR2 YYREEE, per germline (reference sequence). Deletions cut 1 base from V and 0 bases from J, with 10 bases between. CDR3 sequence (DNA): TGTGCCAGCAGCTTGACAGAGGAAGCTAACTATGGCTACACCTTC. Translated, it gives CASSLTEEANYGYTF.

The chain is built from TRBV10-3 and TRBJ1-2; a weak D match, TRBD1 (5 bases). Germline V CDR1 and CDR2: ENHRY, SYGVKD. This CDR3 contains 16 residues. Trimming removed 6 bases at V and 5 bases at J, with 22 bases between. This CDR3 is CAIREETVSPDYGYTF. The DNA for the CDR3 is TGTGCCATCAGGGAAGAGACAGTCTCCCCGGATTATGGCTACACCTTC.